The 27 T cell receptor beta chains listed next were all sequenced from one sample in a study of blood T cell repertoires in COVID-19. Generated by immunoSEQ multiplex PCR, the TCRdb table keeps only in-frame clones and is missing some. The sample includes under 40,000 clones, 85% of them seen just once. Sequenced input: peripheral blood. The receptor source for this set is a human donor with acute or convalescent COVID-19. The donor label of this sample is uncertain.

The V and J genes are TRBV5-4 and TRBJ2-7; D is possibly TRBD1 (5 bases). The V and J ends lost 2 bases and 2 bases respectively, with 8 bases between them. The CDR3 covers 13 residues. CDR1 SGHNT and CDR2 YYREEE come from the germline V gene (reference sequence). Here the CDR3 DNA reads TGTGCCAGCAGCTTTAGCAGGGCCTACGAGCAGTACTTC. Amino acid sequence: CASSFSRAYEQYF.

V gene TRBV7-9 combines with J gene TRBJ1-1; TRBD1 might be the D (6 bases). Germline assignment: CDR1 SEHNR and CDR2 FQNEAQ (reference sequence). This CDR3 spans 14 amino acids. Trimming removed 4 bases from V and 3 bases from J, with 12 bases in between. The CDR3 loop is CASSSGDGYTEAFF. In nucleotides, the CDR3 is TGTGCCAGCAGCTCAGGGGACGGTTACACTGAAGCTTTCTTT.

The V and J genes are TRBV6-5 and TRBJ1-1; 8 nucleotides agree with TRBD1. After removal of 1 base from V and 5 bases from J, the junction contained 6 bases not matched to a gene. This CDR3 has 15 amino acids. Germline lookup yields CDR1 MNHEY and CDR2 SVGAGI. CDR3 sequence (DNA): TGTGCCAGCAGTTACTTAGACAGGGGTGGAACTGAAGCTTTCTTT. Its translation: CASSYLDRGGTEAFF.

The chain joins TRBV7-3 to TRBJ2-1, with a weak D call TRBD2 (6 bases). The V gene lost 4 bases and the J gene lost 7 bases, with 17 bases spanning the gap. The CDR3 is 15 residues long. Germline lookup yields CDR1 SGHTA and CDR2 FQGTGA. In DNA form, the CDR3 reads TGTGCCAGCAGCTCCACCGGGACTGCAACGAATGAGCAGTTCTTC. Its translation is CASSSTGTATNEQFF.

The V gene is TRBV10-3, the J gene TRBJ1-6; D perhaps matches TRBD1 (5 bases). V was clipped by 3 bases and J by 9 bases, with 15 bases between them. The CDR3 contains 15 residues. From germline, CDR1 is ENHRY and CDR2 SYGVKD. CDR3 in amino acids: CAISEQTDFSSPLHF. The CDR3 region has the DNA TGTGCCATCAGTGAACAGACAGACTTCAGTTCACCCCTCCACTTT.

The chain uses TRBV9 and TRBJ1-2; D unresolved. The V end was cut by 3 bases, the J end by 9 bases, with 18 bases between. The CDR3 totals 14 residues. Looked up from germline, CDR1 is SGDLS and CDR2 is YYNGEE. For the CDR3, the DNA is TGTGCCAGCAGCGAGTTGGGTCCGATGAGGCGCTACACCTTC. It is translated as CASSELGPMRRYTF.

The V and J genes are TRBV30 and TRBJ1-3; D is ambiguous. Germline loops: CDR1 GTSNPN, CDR2 SVGIG (reference sequence). The CDR3 sequence is 13 residues long. The V end was cut by 5 bases, the J end by 0 bases, with 8 bases between. CDR3 DNA: TGTGCCTGGGACACCATCTCTGGAAACACCATATATTTT. It is translated as CAWDTISGNTIYF.

The chain employs TRBV28 and TRBJ1-1; D gene unclear. CDR3 length: 12 residues. Germline V gene sequence: CDR1 MDHEN, CDR2 SYDVKM. Trimming removed 2 bases at V and 4 bases at J, with 5 bases between. CDR3 protein: CASSLRFTEAFF. Written as DNA, the CDR3 is TGTGCCAGCAGTTTACGGTTCACTGAAGCTTTCTTT.

This chain uses TRBV6-1 with TRBJ2-5, with TRBD1 as a possible D gene (6 bases). V was clipped by 3 bases and J by 2 bases, with 10 bases between them. The CDR3 totals 14 residues. The germline CDR1 and CDR2 sequences are MNHNS and SASEGT. The CDR3 is CASSERGFQETQYF. The CDR3 region has the DNA TGTGCCAGCAGTGAGAGGGGGTTTCAAGAGACCCAGTACTTC.

A single count supports this clone. This chain uses TRBV28 with TRBJ1-5; D possibly corresponds to TRBD1 (5 bases). CDR1 and CDR2 (germline): MDHEN, SYDVKM. V was clipped by 5 bases and J by 4 bases, with 12 bases between them. This CDR3 is built from 14 residues. CDR3 protein: CASSTSGDNQPQHF. DNA of the CDR3: TGTGCCAGCAGTACCTCGGGGGATAATCAGCCCCAGCATTTT.

This chain uses TRBV5-1 with TRBJ2-7; 11 bases fit TRBD2. The germline gives CDR1 SGHRS, CDR2 YFSETQ. Germline trimming cut 4 bases from V and 3 bases from J; bases unmatched to any gene: 6. There are 15 residues in the CDR3. The CDR3: CASSIGLAGNYEQYF. DNA for the CDR3: TGCGCCAGCAGCATAGGACTAGCGGGCAACTACGAGCAGTACTTC.

This clone showed up just once. CDR3 protein: CATSDWGQGGDTQYF. The CDR3 coding sequence is TGTGCCACCAGTGATTGGGGACAGGGGGGCGATACGCAGTATTTT. The chain recombines TRBV24-1 with TRBJ2-3, with 11 positions matching TRBD1. The CDR3 has 15 amino acids. Germline V gene data show CDR1 as KGHDR and CDR2 as SFDVKD. The V segment lost 2 bases and the J segment 6 bases; nucleotides outside the gene matches: 3.

The chain couples TRBV2 to TRBJ1-2, with D hard to call. V lost 6 bases, J lost 0 bases, and 8 bases lay in between. The CDR3 extends over 13 amino acids. The germline CDR1 and CDR2 sequences are SNHLY and FYNNEI. The DNA of the CDR3 is TGTGCCAGCAGGTTTACAGCTAACTATGGCTACACCTTC. It yields the protein CASRFTANYGYTF.

The genes are TRBV4-3 and TRBJ1-2; TRBD1 matches at 9 bases. V lost 0 bases and J lost 2; bases outside the gene matches: 4. The CDR3 spans 16 residues. From germline, CDR1 is LGHNA and CDR2 YSLEER. DNA for the CDR3: TGCGCCAGCAGCCAAGAATTGACAGGGGGAAACTATGGCTACACCTTC. Its translation is CASSQELTGGNYGYTF.

The genes are TRBV6-5 and TRBJ2-3; TRBD1 agrees at 8 bases. After removal of 8 bases from V and 6 bases from J, the junction contained 7 bases not matched to a gene. The CDR3 sequence is 13 residues long. CDR1 is MNHEY and CDR2 is SVGAGI in the germline V gene. CDR3: CASLDRVVDTQYF. CDR3 bases: TGTGCCAGCCTGGACAGGGTGGTGGATACGCAGTATTTT.

The CDR3 region has the DNA TGTGCCATCAGTGAGTCGACAGGGAATAATGAAAAACTGTTTTTT. Translated: CAISESTGNNEKLFF. This sequence joins TRBV10-3 and TRBJ1-4, with 7 bases lining up with TRBD1. The V and J ends lost 0 bases and 4 bases, in that order; junction bases with no gene match: 2. The CDR3 consists of 15 residues. Germline V gene lookup returns CDR1 ENHRY and CDR2 SYGVKD.

This chain uses TRBV24-1 with TRBJ2-7; 7 positions agree with TRBD1. CDR1 is KGHDR, CDR2 SFDVKD, per germline. Trimming removed 6 bases from V and 5 bases from J; junction bases left unmatched: 9. The CDR3 is made up of 14 amino acids. CDR3 loop: CATSSDRDVHEQYF. CDR3 DNA sequence: TGTGCCACCAGTTCAGACAGGGATGTCCACGAGCAGTACTTC.

The rearrangement joins TRBV5-6 to TRBJ2-5; 7 nucleotides agree with TRBD1. This CDR3 comprises 16 residues. Trimming cost V 3 bases and J 1 base; bases outside gene matches: 9. Germline V lookup: CDR1 SGHDT, CDR2 YYEEEE. In nucleotides, the CDR3 is TGTGCCAGCAGCTGGATAGGACAGGTCGCCCAAGAGACCCAGTACTTC. Translation gives CASSWIGQVAQETQYF.

The rearrangement links TRBV5-4 to TRBJ2-6, with TRBD1 identical over 12 bases. The CDR3 has 17 residues. Trimming cost V 4 bases and J 0 bases; bases outside gene matches: 2. Germline-derived CDR1 and CDR2 are SGHNT and YYREEE (reference sequence). CDR3 loop: CASSVGQGASGANVLTF. DNA for the CDR3: TGTGCCAGCAGCGTGGGACAGGGGGCCTCTGGGGCCAACGTCCTGACTTTC.

This rearrangement joins TRBV6-5 to TRBJ1-5, with D perhaps TRBD1 (5 bases). V was clipped by 6 bases and J by 1 base, with 10 bases between them. The CDR3 is 14 residues long. Germline CDR1 is MNHEY and CDR2 is SVGAGI. The CDR3 sequence is CASSRENSNQPQHF. CDR3 DNA sequence: TGTGCCAGCAGCAGGGAAAACAGCAATCAGCCCCAGCATTTT.

This clone appeared a single time. This rearrangement joins TRBV11-1 to TRBJ2-5; weak D call: TRBD1 (5 bases). This CDR3 has 13 amino acids. Germline V gene sequence: CDR1 SGHAT, CDR2 FQDESV (reference sequence). V shed 7 bases and J shed 5 bases, with 14 bases lying between them. The CDR3 region has the DNA TGTGCCAGCACCAAGGAAGGGGCGGAGACCCAGTACTTC. It encodes CASTKEGAETQYF.

The gene calls are TRBV4-2 and TRBJ2-1; 12 positions agree with TRBD2. CDR3 size: 17 residues. With 4 bases clipped from V and 4 bases from J, the junction kept 8 bases outside the gene matches. The germline CDR1 and CDR2 sequences are LGHNA and YNFKEQ. The CDR3: CASSPKDGLAGYNEQFF. In nucleotides, the CDR3 is TGTGCCAGCAGCCCAAAGGACGGACTAGCGGGGTACAATGAGCAGTTCTTC.

This clone occurred a few times. The chain joins TRBV20-1 to TRBJ1-2; D might be TRBD1 (6 bases). Germline CDR1 and CDR2: DFQATT and SNEGSKA (reference sequence). Between the trimmed V and J ends, which lost 5 bases and 8 bases, there was a span of 12 bases. The CDR3 consists of 11 residues. CDR3 bases: TGCAGTGCTCCAGGGGACGGCGGCTACACCTTC. The encoded protein is CSAPGDGGYTF.

The rearrangement links TRBV30 to TRBJ1-1; D is perhaps TRBD1 (5 bases). V was trimmed by 2 bases and J by 5 bases, leaving 12 bases between them. The CDR3 sequence is 13 residues long. Per germline, CDR1 GTSNPN and CDR2 SVGIG (reference sequence). The CDR3 region has the DNA TGTGCCTGGAGTTTTCAGGGAGGGACTGAAGCTTTCTTT. Translation: CAWSFQGGTEAFF.

The V and J genes are TRBV5-4 and TRBJ1-1, with TRBD1 matching 11 bases. Trimming at V came to 3 bases and at J to 1 base, leaving 2 bases not matched to a gene. CDR1 is SGHNT, CDR2 YYREEE, per germline (reference sequence). The CDR3 loop spans 15 amino acids. The CDR3: CASSWGQGGNTEAFF. For the CDR3, the DNA is TGTGCCAGCAGCTGGGGACAGGGGGGGAACACTGAAGCTTTCTTT.

This chain connects TRBV30 to TRBJ1-2, with D unresolved. V lost 3 bases, J lost 4 bases, and 9 bases lay in between. Germline assignment: CDR1 GTSNPN and CDR2 SVGIG (reference sequence). The length of the CDR3 is 12 residues. DNA for the CDR3: TGTGCCTGGAGCGTAAGCGGCTATGGCTACACCTTC. Encoded protein: CAWSVSGYGYTF.

The chain joins TRBV6-2 or TRBV6-3 to TRBJ2-5; TRBD2 agrees at 9 bases. The germline V gene encodes CDR1 MNHEY and CDR2 SVGEGT. V gave up 3 bases and J gave up 3 bases; unmatched junction bases: 5. This CDR3 comprises 15 residues. The chain's CDR3 is CASSYQAGGKETQYF. The CDR3 DNA reads as TGTGCCAGCAGTTATCAAGCGGGGGGTAAAGAGACCCAGTACTTC.